This TCR beta chain emerged from a study of T-cell reconstitution after alpha-beta-depleted transplantation in children. This CDR3 comprises 18 residues. CDR1 and CDR2 (germline): SGHAT, FQDESV (reference sequence). Trimming cost V 5 bases and J 5 bases; bases outside gene matches: 13. This clonotype was counted between two and nine times. Unique molecular identifiers were incorporated into the prepared TCRbeta library. A single record per CDR3 protein comes from TCRdb applying MiXCR to the PCR reads. The sample consists of approximately 200,000 distinct CDR3 sequences, just over 14% of them appearing once.

The chain has TRBV11-1 and TRBJ2-7; TRBD2 matches at 15 bases. The clonotype comes from a human donor who donated a stem cell graft to a child with acute lymphoblastic leukemia. The specimen comprised PBMCs from the stem cell graft donor, sampled from the stem cell graft. Here the CDR3 reads CASSPERGLAGGRNEQYF. The CDR3 bases are TGTGCCAGCAGCCCAGAACGGGGACTAGCGGGAGGAAGGAACGAGCAGTACTTC. Drawing the rest from reference TRBV11-1 and TRBJ2-7, the complete variable domain is EAEVAQSPRYKITEKSQAVAFWCDPISGHATLYWYRQILGQGPELLVQFQDESVVDDSQLPKDRFSAERLKGVDSTLKIQPAELGDSAMYLCASSPERGLAGGRNEQYFGPGTRLTVT.